The present T cell receptor (beta chain) was sequenced within a study of regulatory T cells in long-lasting Graves disease. About the study: Persistent Graves' disease denoted over 5 years of antithyroid drugs plus positive TSH receptor antibodies.

Time point meaning: persistent/refractory GD, antithyroid drugs over 5 years with positive TRAb. Preparation of the TCR library used RNA extracted from PBMCs. Broader study findings: Lower TCR diversity was seen in persistent Graves' patients than in newly diagnosed ones. Among the persistent patients, 2,741 public clonotypes were shared, more than the approximately 1,000 shared among new patients.

Sequencing libraries for TCR beta were prepared with iRepertoire HTBI primers and Arm-PCR of CDR3 regions. Each CDR3 protein gets one entry after TCRdb re-called the multiplex PCR reads with MiXCR. The top ten clones hold over 6% of a sample with hundreds of thousands of distinct CDR3 sequences, 20% to 25% of them seen once. This clonotype turned up a few times. Its matching antigen is unknown. The V end was cut by 1 base, the J end by 3 bases, with 16 bases between. CDR3 size: 16 residues. CDR1 and CDR2 (germline): SGHTA, FQGNSA. The material was peripheral blood mononuclear cells (PBMCs), obtained when the disease was refractory, from a patient treated with antithyroid drugs. The V gene is TRBV7-2, the J gene TRBJ2-7; D is perhaps TRBD2 (6 bases). This clonotype originated in a female donor with Graves disease. As DNA, the CDR3 is TGTGCCAGCAGCTTAGAAACGGGACTGGGGATCTACGAGCAGTACTTC. Protein product: CASSLETGLGIYEQYF. Full variable domain (remainder filled in from reference TRBV7-2 and TRBJ2-7): GAGVSQSPSNKVTEKGKDVELRCDPISGHTALYWYRQSLGQGLEFLIYFQGNSAPDKSGLPSDRFSAERTGGSVSTLTIQRTQQEDSAVYLCASSLETGLGIYEQYFGPGTRLTVT.